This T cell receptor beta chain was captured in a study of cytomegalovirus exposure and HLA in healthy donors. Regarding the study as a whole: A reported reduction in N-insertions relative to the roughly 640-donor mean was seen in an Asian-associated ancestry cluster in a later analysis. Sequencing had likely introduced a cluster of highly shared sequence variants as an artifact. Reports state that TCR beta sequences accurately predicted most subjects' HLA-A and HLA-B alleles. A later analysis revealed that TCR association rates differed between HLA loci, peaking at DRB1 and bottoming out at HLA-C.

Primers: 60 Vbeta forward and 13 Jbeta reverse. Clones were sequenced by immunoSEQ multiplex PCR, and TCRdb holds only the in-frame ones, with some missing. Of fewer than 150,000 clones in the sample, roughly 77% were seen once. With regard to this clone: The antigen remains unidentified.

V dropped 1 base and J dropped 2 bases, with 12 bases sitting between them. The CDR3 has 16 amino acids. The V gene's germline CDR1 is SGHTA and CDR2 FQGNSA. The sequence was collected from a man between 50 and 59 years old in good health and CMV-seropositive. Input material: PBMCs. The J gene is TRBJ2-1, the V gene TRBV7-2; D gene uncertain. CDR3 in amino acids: CASSLEMGSPYNEQFF. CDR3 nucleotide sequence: TGTGCCAGCAGCTTAGAGATGGGCTCGCCCTACAATGAGCAGTTCTTC.